A single T cell receptor beta chain is shown here with its context. What it recognizes is unknown. The data derive from a study of a mutant IDH1 vaccine in newly diagnosed glioma. The CDR3 has 15 residues. Germline V gene data show CDR1 as LNHNV and CDR2 as YYDKDF (reference sequence). V gave up 2 bases and J gave up 1 base, with 6 bases separating them. Specified time point: week 35, safety follow-up. Mutant IDH1 20-mer peptide, at 300 ug, made up each vaccine dose, with topical imiquimod. Repertoires were generated with immunoSEQ multiplex PCR, while TCRdb's copy carries only in-frame clones and drops some. This sample has about 50,000 clones, with about 79% found just once.

The material was PBMCs, obtained from a glioma patient whose treatment included an IDH1 peptide vaccine. This clonotype was obtained from a man aged 40-50 years with glioma. V gene TRBV15 combines with J gene TRBJ2-6; D uncertain. The chain's CDR3 is CATSRQASGANVLTF. The CDR3 DNA reads as TGTGCCACCAGCAGACAGGCATCTGGGGCCAACGTCCTGACTTTC.